Presented here are 24 T cell receptor beta chains from one specimen sequenced in a study of beta chain features in type 1 diabetes. Every bit of the isolated RNA underwent reverse transcription, so sequencing read expressed TCRB transcripts. Profiling relied on immunoSEQ multiplex PCR, and the TCRdb table lists in-frame clones only, not all of them. In the table there are about 900,000 clones, 17% of which are singletons. Sequences were obtained from naive CD4+ T cells from blood. The source is a woman aged 18 to 35 in good health.

This clone was found a few times. The chain is built from TRBV28 and TRBJ2-1; D perhaps matches TRBD2 (6 bases). Germline V gene data show CDR1 as MDHEN and CDR2 as SYDVKM. V lost 6 bases, J lost 3 bases, and 15 bases lay in between. This CDR3 region has 15 residues. CDR3 residues: CASSVVGSGYNEQFF. CDR3 sequence (DNA): TGTGCCAGCAGCGTTGTCGGGAGCGGCTACAATGAGCAGTTCTTC.

The rearrangement uses TRBV6-6 and TRBJ2-2; 9 nucleotides agree with TRBD1. This CDR3 is 15 amino acids long. Looked up from germline, CDR1 is MNHNY and CDR2 is SVGAGI (reference sequence). Trimming took 7 bases from V and 6 from J; bases not matched to a gene: 9. The CDR3: CASIPPGTGPGELFF. As DNA, the CDR3 is TGTGCCAGCATTCCCCCCGGGACAGGGCCCGGGGAGCTGTTTTTT.

The V call is TRBV28, the J call TRBJ2-7; 11 bases are a match to TRBD2. Losses at the gene ends were 6 bases for V and 8 bases for J; bases not matched to a gene: 15. Germline V CDR1 and CDR2: MDHEN, SYDVKM. The CDR3 is 16 residues long. This CDR3 is CASREGTSGILVKQYF. CDR3 coding DNA: TGTGCCAGCAGGGAGGGGACTAGCGGAATCCTGGTCAAGCAGTACTTC. The whole variable domain, filled in from reference TRBV28 and TRBJ2-7, reads DVKVTQSSRYLVKRTGEKVFLECVQDMDHENMFWYRQDPGLGLRLIYFSYDVKMKEKGDIPEGYSVSREKKERFSLILESASTNQTSMYLCASREGTSGILVKQYFGPGTRLTVT.

To note about this clone: The identical CDR3 is also encoded by other nucleotide sequences in the sample. This sequence joins TRBV19 and TRBJ2-5; no clear D. The germline V gene has CDR1 LNHDA and CDR2 SQIVND (reference sequence). Trimming shortened V by 3 bases and J by 5 bases, and 7 bases separated the two germline ends. The CDR3 covers 12 residues. The CDR3 nucleotides read TGTGCCAGTAGTATCGGCAGGGAGACCCAGTACTTC. Encoded protein: CASSIGRETQYF. The full variable domain, rest sourced from reference TRBV19 and TRBJ2-5, is DGGITQSPKYLFRKEGQNVTLSCEQNLNHDAMYWYRQDPGQGLRLIYYSQIVNDFQKGDIAEGYSVSREKKESFPLTVTSAQKNPTAFYLCASSIGRETQYFGPGTRLLVL.

This clone appeared a few times. The rearrangement uses TRBV7-2 and TRBJ1-2; D is ambiguous. The V gene lost 2 bases and the J gene lost 4 bases, with 14 bases spanning the gap. This CDR3 region has 15 residues. Germline V gene data show CDR1 as SGHTA and CDR2 as FQGNSA. The CDR3: CASSLSGSSAYGYTF. CDR3 bases: TGTGCCAGCAGCTTAAGTGGGTCAAGCGCCTATGGCTACACCTTC. The complete variable domain, with remaining parts taken from reference TRBV7-2 and TRBJ1-2, reads GAGVSQSPSNKVTEKGKDVELRCDPISGHTALYWYRQSLGQGLEFLIYFQGNSAPDKSGLPSDRFSAERTGGSVSTLTIQRTQQEDSAVYLCASSLSGSSAYGYTFGSGTRLTVV.

This clone was found a few times. Other DNA sequences in the sample encode the same CDR3. The rearrangement joins TRBV5-1 to TRBJ1-1, with TRBD1 matching 7 bases. The ends lost 4 bases at V and 3 bases at J; junction bases unmatched: 3. There are 13 residues in the CDR3. CDR1 SGHRS and CDR2 YFSETQ come from the germline V gene. The CDR3 spells CASSPTGDTEAFF. The CDR3 nucleotides are TGCGCCAGCAGCCCAACAGGGGACACTGAAGCTTTCTTT.

The V gene is TRBV6-5, the J gene TRBJ2-7; D remains unclear. Trimming stripped 4 bases from V and 2 bases from J, with 12 bases between. Looked up from germline, CDR1 is MNHEY and CDR2 is SVGAGI. This CDR3 contains 14 residues. For the CDR3, the DNA is TGTGCCAGCAGTTCTCCTTCTCTCGCCTACGAGCAGTACTTC. It encodes CASSSPSLAYEQYF.

V usage is TRBV29-1 and J usage is TRBJ2-1; possible D gene TRBD2, 6 bases. The germline V and J ends were trimmed by 3 bases and 8 bases, with 11 bases remaining between them. The CDR3 length is 12 residues. Germline CDR1 reads SQVTM; CDR2 reads ANQGSEA. The CDR3 nucleotides are TGCAGCGTTGAGCGGGGTTGGGATGAGCAGTTCTTC. It codes for CSVERGWDEQFF.

V gene TRBV20-1 combines with J gene TRBJ2-3; D uncertain. V was cut by 5 bases and J by 5 bases, with 8 bases left in between. The CDR3 extends over 11 amino acids. Germline loops: CDR1 DFQATT, CDR2 SNEGSKA (reference sequence). CDR3 in amino acids: CSALMIDTQYF. DNA of the CDR3: TGCAGTGCTCTGATGATAGATACGCAGTATTTT.

This clone was seen only a few times. The chain recombines TRBV28 with TRBJ2-7, with D unclear. The CDR3 runs 14 residues. Trimming removed 5 bases from V and 4 bases from J, with 15 bases in between. CDR1 MDHEN and CDR2 SYDVKM come from the germline V gene. The CDR3: CASSNAGSVYEQYF. Here the CDR3 DNA reads TGTGCCAGCAGTAACGCCGGGTCCGTATACGAGCAGTACTTC. The full variable domain, its missing parts supplied by reference TRBV28 and TRBJ2-7, is DVKVTQSSRYLVKRTGEKVFLECVQDMDHENMFWYRQDPGLGLRLIYFSYDVKMKEKGDIPEGYSVSREKKERFSLILESASTNQTSMYLCASSNAGSVYEQYFGPGTRLTVT.

This clone was recorded a few times. The chain couples TRBV11-2 to TRBJ2-3, with 7 bases aligning to TRBD2. Germline loops: CDR1 SGHAT, CDR2 FQNNGV. The CDR3 is 15 residues long. V shed 0 bases and J 2 bases; nucleotides not matched to a gene: 2. The CDR3 DNA is TGTGCCAGCAGCTTAGAGACTAGCTTCACAGATACGCAGTATTTT. Encoded protein: CASSLETSFTDTQYF. Full variable domain (rest looked up from reference TRBV11-2 and TRBJ2-3): EAGVAQSPRYKIIEKRQSVAFWCNPISGHATLYWYQQILGQGPKLLIQFQNNGVVDDSQLPKDRFSAERLKGVDSTLKIQPAKLEDSAVYLCASSLETSFTDTQYFGPGTRLTVL.

The V gene is TRBV6-4, the J gene TRBJ2-1; D gene unclear. Germline values: CDR1 MRHNA, CDR2 SNTAGT. This CDR3 comprises 15 residues. V shed 4 bases and J shed 0 bases, with 10 bases lying between them. The DNA of the CDR3 is TGTGCCAGCAGTGTCGGATCTCACTCCTACAATGAGCAGTTCTTC. Amino acids: CASSVGSHSYNEQFF.

This clone was observed a few times. The rearrangement joins TRBV2 to TRBJ2-7, with D possibly TRBD1 on 5 matching bases. The germline V gene has CDR1 SNHLY and CDR2 FYNNEI. V was shortened by 4 bases and J by 4 bases, with 17 bases between the two germline ends. CDR3 length: 15 residues. CDR3 sequence (DNA): TGTGCCAGCAGTGGGGGCGGACCGGTCCGATACGAGCAGTACTTC. Its translation is CASSGGGPVRYEQYF.

This clone has more than one count but fewer than ten. The rearrangement links TRBV11-2 to TRBJ2-7; D unresolved. Per germline, CDR1 SGHAT and CDR2 FQNNGV. The V and J ends lost 5 bases and 0 bases respectively, with 11 bases between them. The CDR3 extends over 14 amino acids. CDR3 DNA sequence: TGTGCCAGCAGCACTGACTCAATCTCCTACGAGCAGTACTTC. Encoded protein: CASSTDSISYEQYF.

The chain recombines TRBV6-5 with TRBJ1-4; TRBD1 agrees at 7 bases. CDR3 size: 16 residues. Germline values: CDR1 MNHEY, CDR2 SVGAGI. V shed 0 bases and J 7 bases; nucleotides not matched to a gene: 8. CDR3 DNA: TGTGCCAGCAGTTACTCAGACGGGACAGCGAGTGAAAAACTGTTTTTT. Translating gives CASSYSDGTASEKLFF.

The CDR3 spells CASSQVGSGYTF. CDR3 DNA sequence: TGCGCCAGCAGCCAAGTAGGGTCTGGCTACACCTTC. This chain links TRBV4-3 with TRBJ1-2; unclear D gene. This CDR3 has 12 residues. Germline V lookup: CDR1 LGHNA, CDR2 YSLEER. V lost 1 base and J 7 bases, leaving 7 bases between the germline ends.

The J gene is TRBJ2-2, the V gene TRBV6-5, with 7 bases matching TRBD1. The CDR3 covers 16 residues. The ends lost 2 bases at V and 4 bases at J; junction bases unmatched: 7. Germline CDR1 and CDR2: MNHEY and SVGAGI. The CDR3 coding sequence is TGTGCCAGCAGTTACCCCAGGGCAGGGGGCACCGGGGAGCTGTTTTTT. Protein: CASSYPRAGGTGELFF.

This clone was picked up a small number of times. V usage is TRBV18 and J usage is TRBJ2-1; maybe TRBD2 (6 bases). The V gene lost 1 base and the J gene lost 2 bases, with 18 bases spanning the gap. The CDR3 runs 18 residues. Germline-derived CDR1 and CDR2 are KGHSH and LQKENI. The CDR3 spells CASSPRGTVKGAYNEQFF. CDR3 coding DNA: TGTGCCAGCTCACCACGGGGGACTGTAAAAGGAGCCTACAATGAGCAGTTCTTC.

The DNA of the CDR3 is TGTGCCAGCAGCTCACAGGGCCACACTGAAGCTTTCTTT. It yields the protein CASSSQGHTEAFF. The chain joins TRBV7-3 to TRBJ1-1; possibly TRBD1 for D (6 bases). The length of the CDR3 is 13 residues. Between the trimmed V and J ends, which lost 4 bases and 3 bases, there was a span of 9 bases. Germline V gives CDR1 SGHTA, CDR2 FQGTGA.

This clone occurred a few times. This chain joins TRBV7-2 and TRBJ2-7; possibly TRBD1 for D (7 bases). The V and J ends lost 3 bases and 1 base respectively, with 13 bases between them. This CDR3 has 15 residues. The germline CDR1 and CDR2 sequences are SGHTA and FQGNSA. CDR3 DNA sequence: TGTGCCAGCAGCTTCAGGGGGGAGGAATCCTACGAGCAGTACTTC. It is translated as CASSFRGEESYEQYF.

There are a few counts of this clone. The chain carries TRBV27 and TRBJ2-7; 9 nucleotides match TRBD1. V shed 0 bases and J 2 bases; nucleotides not matched to a gene: 5. The CDR3 extends over 16 amino acids. Germline CDR1 is MNHEY and CDR2 is SMNVEV (reference sequence). The CDR3 coding sequence is TGTGCCAGCAGTTTATCGGGGACAGGGAGGCCCTACGAGCAGTACTTC. As protein: CASSLSGTGRPYEQYF.

This clone came up a few times. One end of the junction does not line up with germline, which may come from a read error. The V gene is TRBV6-1, the J gene TRBJ2-7, with D unresolved. From germline, CDR1 is MNHNS and CDR2 SASEGT. The CDR3 is 15 residues long. The CDR3 loop is CASSEAGSRTYEQYF. The CDR3 DNA reads TGTGCCAGCAGCGAAGCCGGGTCCCGGACCTACGAGCAGTACTTC.

This clone was observed a few times. J is TRBJ2-7 and V is TRBV7-9, with a possible D match to TRBD1 (5 bases). V shed 5 bases and J shed 2 bases, with 13 bases lying between them. This CDR3 is 14 amino acids long. Germline-derived CDR1 and CDR2 are SEHNR and FQNEAQ (reference sequence). DNA for the CDR3: TGTGCCAGCAGCCTGGGGCTCACCCCCTACGAGCAGTACTTC. This translates into CASSLGLTPYEQYF.

The chain carries TRBV6-6 and TRBJ2-7; TRBD2 might be the D (5 bases). This CDR3 comprises 14 residues. Germline V gene lookup returns CDR1 MNHNY and CDR2 SVGAGI (reference sequence). V was trimmed by 6 bases and J by 7 bases, leaving 19 bases between them. The CDR3: CASSPYRPRGEQYF. In DNA, the CDR3 is TGTGCCAGCAGCCCCTACCGGCCACGAGGGGAGCAGTACTTC.